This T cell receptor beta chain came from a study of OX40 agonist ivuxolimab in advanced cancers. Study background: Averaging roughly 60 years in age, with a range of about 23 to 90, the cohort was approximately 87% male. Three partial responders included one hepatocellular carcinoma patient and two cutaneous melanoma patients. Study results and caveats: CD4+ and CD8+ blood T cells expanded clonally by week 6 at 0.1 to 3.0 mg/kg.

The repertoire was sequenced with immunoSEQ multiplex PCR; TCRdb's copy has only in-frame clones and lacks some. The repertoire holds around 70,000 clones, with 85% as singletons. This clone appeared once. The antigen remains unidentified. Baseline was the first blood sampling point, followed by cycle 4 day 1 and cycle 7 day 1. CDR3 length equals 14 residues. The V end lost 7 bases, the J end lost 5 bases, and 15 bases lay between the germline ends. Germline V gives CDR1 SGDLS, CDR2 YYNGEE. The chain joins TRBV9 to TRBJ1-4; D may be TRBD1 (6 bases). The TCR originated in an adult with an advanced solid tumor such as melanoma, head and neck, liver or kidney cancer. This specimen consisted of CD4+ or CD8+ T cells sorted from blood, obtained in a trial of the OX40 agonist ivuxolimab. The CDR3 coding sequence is TGTGCCAGCTCCGGGGGGCGAGGGAATGAAAAACTGTTTTTT. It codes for CASSGGRGNEKLFF.